This entry describes one TCR beta chain. The antigen remains unidentified. Sequencing libraries for TCR beta were prepared with iRepertoire HTBI primers and Arm-PCR of CDR3 regions. TCRdb re-called the multiplex PCR reads with MiXCR, one entry per CDR3 protein. The table records a few hundred thousand distinct CDR3 sequences, 13% to 15% of them present only once. The sample originates from a study of regulatory T cells in long-lasting Graves disease. Study results and caveats: Newly diagnosed disease favored TRBV20-1 and TRBJ2-1 over persistent disease.

Indicated time point: newly diagnosed GD, antithyroid drugs for less than 3 months. Generation of the TCR library employed RNA extracted from PBMCs. V dropped 7 bases and J dropped 6; count of bases not matched to a gene: 15. The CDR3 contains 15 residues. The germline V gene has CDR1 SEHNR and CDR2 FQNEAQ (reference sequence). The data were also submitted as part of a second study, on T cells in Graves' hyperthyroidism and ophthalmopathy. Per that study: Hyperthyroidism of Graves' type that showed no ophthalmopathy progression within 18 months was stable. Most thyroid clonotypes with frequency above 0.001 were detected in blood.

This TCR was sampled from a woman between 50 and 59 years old with Graves disease. This specimen was peripheral blood mononuclear cells (PBMCs), taken at new diagnosis, from a patient treated with antithyroid drugs. V usage is TRBV7-9 and J usage is TRBJ2-7; 7 bases line up with TRBD2. The CDR3 loop is CASTATSPSNCEQYF. The DNA for the CDR3 is TGTGCCAGCACGGCGACTAGCCCATCCAACTGCGAGCAGTACTTC.